One T cell receptor (beta chain) is described in this entry. The sample carries other DNA sequences with the same CDR3. This entry is derived from a study of shared clonotypes between healthy human individuals. Between the trimmed V and J ends, which lost 0 bases and 0 bases, there was a span of 6 bases. This CDR3 spans 15 amino acids. Germline CDR1 reads SGDLS; CDR2 reads YYNGEE. The naive CD8 population came from CD45RO-negative cells selected for CCR7, without terminally differentiated effector memory CD45RA+ cells. Clones were sequenced by immunoSEQ multiplex PCR, and TCRdb holds only the in-frame ones, with some missing. The sample has around 2,000,000 clones; 93% are singletons.

This sequence was found in a man aged 18-30 years in good health. Some clones in this sample may be carry-over from other donors' samples. This chain uses TRBV9 with TRBJ1-4; D unresolved. Sequenced input: naive CD8+ T cells from PBMCs. CDR3 coding DNA: TGTGCCAGCAGCGTAGGGGCGGCAACTAATGAAAAACTGTTTTTT. It codes for CASSVGAATNEKLFF.